This T cell receptor beta chain stems from a study of Ad26.COV2.S vaccination and SARS-CoV-2 variants. Study at large: Ad26.COV2.S, an intramuscular injection, was given once or twice 56 days apart.

Treatment given: 15 to 20 received Ad26.COV2.S at low or high dose, single or two shots; 5 received placebo; per-sample allocation not given. Specimen acquisition occurred on day 63 following the initial vaccine or placebo injection. Comment on this clone: As yet, its antigen is unknown.

The study's findings and limits: Researchers reported similar non-spike TCR breadth in vaccine and placebo recipients.

This CDR3 contains 16 residues. V lost 6 bases to trimming and J lost 2 bases, with 14 bases between them. Germline-derived CDR1 and CDR2 are SGHAT and FQDESV (reference sequence). Repertoires were generated with immunoSEQ multiplex PCR, while TCRdb's copy carries only in-frame clones and drops some. The profile shows 330,000 or so clones, 90% of them singletons. This clonotype originated in a person between 18 and 65 years old who received the Ad26.COV2.S COVID-19 vaccine or a placebo. The source material was peripheral blood, sampled in a trial of Ad26.COV2.S vaccine versus placebo. V and J are TRBV11-1 and TRBJ2-6, with a tentative D call TRBD1 (5 bases). The CDR3: CASSSRLGPGANVLTF. The CDR3 nucleotides read TGTGCCAGCAGTTCAAGGCTGGGGCCTGGGGCCAACGTCCTGACTTTC.